The sequence of this T cell receptor beta chain was determined in a study of blood T cells in healthy people across ages. Whole-study findings and limits: The study regarded diversity estimates from one million T cells as underestimates. Roughly linear declines in TCR beta diversity per million T cells occurred with age.

For the second PCR, which ran for about 6 to 11 cycles, a sample-barcoded 5' primer and a J-beta primer mix were used. Template switching added a 12-random-nucleotide identifier to every cDNA molecule. TCRdb redid the calling of the 5' RACE reads with MiXCR, one entry per CDR3 protein. The sample lists about 690,000 distinct CDR3 sequences; 40% to 45% were seen once. A minimum of 6 million PBMCs was isolated per sample. The CDR3 length is 16 residues. In germline, CDR1 is SGHRS, CDR2 YFSETQ. With 4 bases clipped from V and 8 bases from J, the junction kept 12 bases outside the gene matches. This clonotype was seen only a few times. Its antigen remains unidentified.

This TCR was sampled from a man at least 80 years old in good health. The sample taken for sequencing was blood. This chain uses TRBV5-1 with TRBJ2-1; TRBD1 aligns across 10 bases. CDR3 nucleotides: TGCGCCAGCAGCACCTCCGGGACAGGGGATATATATGAGCAGTTCTTC. This sequence encodes CASSTSGTGDIYEQFF.